The following is a T cell receptor (beta chain) sequence with its context. Original data processing: Reference gene primer amplification gave estimated nucleated cell counts. Libraries were prepared by immunoSEQ multiplex PCR; TCRdb keeps only in-frame clonotypes and omits some of them. V and J calls and clone size are those listed in that table; D and trimming were worked out from the DNA. The repertoire holds about 230,000 clones, more than 65% seen once, with 2% to 2.5% in the top ten. This specimen belongs to a study of blood T cell repertoires in COVID-19. Study information: COVID-19 samples collected from the United States, Italy and Spain covered acute and convalescent phases.

This sequence was found in a man aged 40-55 years who had recovered from COVID-19. The specimen sequenced was peripheral blood.

As DNA, the CDR3 is TGTGCCAGCAGTTACTCGACCGGGAGAGGCAATGAGCAGTTCTTC. Translation: CASSYSTGRGNEQFF. V and J are TRBV6-2 or TRBV6-3 and TRBJ2-1, with D perhaps matching TRBD2 (6 bases). The CDR3 is 15 amino acids. Trimming stripped 0 bases from V and 6 bases from J, with 12 bases between. Germline V gene data show CDR1 as MNHEY and CDR2 as SVGEGT.